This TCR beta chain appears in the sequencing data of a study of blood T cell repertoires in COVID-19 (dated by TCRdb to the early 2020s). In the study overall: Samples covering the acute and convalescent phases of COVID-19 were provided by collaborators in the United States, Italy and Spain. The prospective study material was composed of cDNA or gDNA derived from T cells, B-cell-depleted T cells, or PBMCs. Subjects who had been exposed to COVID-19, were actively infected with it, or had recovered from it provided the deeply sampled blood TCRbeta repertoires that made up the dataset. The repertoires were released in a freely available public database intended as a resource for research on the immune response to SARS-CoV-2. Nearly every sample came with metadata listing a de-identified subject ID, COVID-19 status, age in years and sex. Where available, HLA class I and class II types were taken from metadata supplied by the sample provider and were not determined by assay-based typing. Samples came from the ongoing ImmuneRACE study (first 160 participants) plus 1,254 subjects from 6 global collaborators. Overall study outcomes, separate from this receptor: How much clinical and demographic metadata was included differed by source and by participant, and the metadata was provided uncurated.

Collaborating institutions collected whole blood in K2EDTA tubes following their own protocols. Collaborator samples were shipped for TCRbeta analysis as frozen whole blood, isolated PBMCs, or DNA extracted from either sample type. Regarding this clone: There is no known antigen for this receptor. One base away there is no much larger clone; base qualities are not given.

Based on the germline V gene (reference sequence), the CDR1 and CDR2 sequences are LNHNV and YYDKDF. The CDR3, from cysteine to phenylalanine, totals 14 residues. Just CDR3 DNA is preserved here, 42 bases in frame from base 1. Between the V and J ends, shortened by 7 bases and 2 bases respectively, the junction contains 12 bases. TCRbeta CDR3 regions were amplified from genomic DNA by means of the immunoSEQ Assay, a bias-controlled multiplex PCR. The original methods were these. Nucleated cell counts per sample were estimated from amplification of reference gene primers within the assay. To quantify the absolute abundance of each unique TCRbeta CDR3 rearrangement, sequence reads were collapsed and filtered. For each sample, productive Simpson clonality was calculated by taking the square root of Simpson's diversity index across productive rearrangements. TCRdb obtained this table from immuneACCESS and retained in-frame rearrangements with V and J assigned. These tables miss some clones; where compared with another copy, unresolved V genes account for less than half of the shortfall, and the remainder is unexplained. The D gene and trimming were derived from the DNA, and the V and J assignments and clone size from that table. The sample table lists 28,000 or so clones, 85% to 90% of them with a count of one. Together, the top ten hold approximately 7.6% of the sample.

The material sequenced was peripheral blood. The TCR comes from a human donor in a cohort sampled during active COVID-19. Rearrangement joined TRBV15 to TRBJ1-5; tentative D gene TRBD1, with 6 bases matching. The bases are TGTGCCACCACCTCCGGGGGGCGCAATCAGCCCCAGCATTTT. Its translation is CATTSGGRNQPQHF.